These 8 T cell receptor beta chains were sequenced from one sample in a study of T cell responses to AZD1222 COVID-19 vaccine. This table comes from immunoSEQ multiplex PCR, and its TCRdb copy is limited to in-frame clones, with some not included. The repertoire includes about 73,000 clones, around three quarters of them detected once, and 47% sits in the top ten. The specimen was peripheral blood, collected 28 days after the second AZD1222 dose. These receptor sequences come from an adult who received the AZD1222 COVID-19 vaccine.

The chain carries TRBV5-8 and TRBJ2-5; TRBD2 agrees at 7 bases. CDR3 length: 15 residues. Trimming took 4 bases from V and 1 from J; bases not matched to a gene: 7. Per the germline V gene, CDR1 is SGHTS and CDR2 is YDEGEE. CDR3 DNA: TGTGCCAGCAGCCCCCGAGCGGGGTCCCAAGAGACCCAGTACTTC. Translation: CASSPRAGSQETQYF.

This clone came up a few times. This chain connects TRBV24-1 to TRBJ2-1; the D gene is possibly TRBD2 (6 bases). The CDR3 sequence is 13 residues long. Germline values: CDR1 KGHDR, CDR2 SFDVKD. Trimming shortened V by 7 bases and J by 8 bases, and 14 bases separated the two germline ends. CDR3 bases: TGTGCCACCAGCCAACGGGAGTTCTATGAGCAGTTCTTC. This translates into CATSQREFYEQFF.

The CDR3 coding sequence is TGTGCCAGTAGTATTGGCGGGACTTCGGTAGAGACCCAGTACTTC. Its protein is CASSIGGTSVETQYF. This chain links TRBV19 with TRBJ2-5; D possibly corresponds to TRBD2 (6 bases). Germline lookup yields CDR1 LNHDA and CDR2 SQIVND (reference sequence). The V end was cut by 3 bases, the J end by 4 bases, with 15 bases between. The CDR3 totals 15 residues.

This clone was detected only a few times. The chain is built from TRBV29-1 and TRBJ2-7, with D maybe TRBD1 (7 bases). The CDR3 covers 12 residues. Deletions cut 5 bases from V and 6 bases from J, with 14 bases between. The germline CDR1 and CDR2 sequences are SQVTM and ANQGSEA. CDR3 loop: CSVRGTAPEQYF. The DNA of the CDR3 is TGCAGCGTTCGGGGGACAGCCCCCGAGCAGTACTTC.

The chain is built from TRBV20-1 and TRBJ2-5, with D tentatively TRBD2 (5 bases). Germline CDR1 is DFQATT and CDR2 is SNEGSKA (reference sequence). The length of the CDR3 is 12 residues. Trimming removed 3 bases at V and 5 bases at J, with 10 bases between. The CDR3 sequence: CSASSATETQYF. The DNA for the CDR3 is TGCAGTGCTAGTAGCGCGACGGAGACCCAGTACTTC.

The chain recombines TRBV6-4 with TRBJ2-3; TRBD2 matches 10 bases. This CDR3 is 16 amino acids long. Trimming took 4 bases from V and 1 from J; bases not matched to a gene: 5. Per the germline V gene, CDR1 is MRHNA and CDR2 is SNTAGT. CDR3 DNA: TGTGCCAGCAGTGCTCTTGGACTAGCGGGCACAGATACGCAGTATTTT. Amino acids: CASSALGLAGTDTQYF.

The V call is TRBV7-6, the J call TRBJ2-7; the D is unclear. CDR1 and CDR2 (germline): SGHVS, FNYEAQ. The V end lost 0 bases, the J end lost 2 bases, and 8 bases lay between the germline ends. This CDR3 has 14 amino acids. The CDR3 spells CASSLAGHTYEQYF. The CDR3 DNA is TGTGCCAGCAGCTTAGCTGGTCACACCTACGAGCAGTACTTC.

This chain connects TRBV19 to TRBJ2-6; D call uncertain. Germline V lookup: CDR1 LNHDA, CDR2 SQIVND (reference sequence). This CDR3 has 16 amino acids. V lost 7 bases to trimming and J lost 0 bases, with 13 bases between them. The CDR3 DNA is TGTGCCAGTACCATGGACCCTAGCTCTGGGGCCAACGTCCTGACTTTC. Protein sequence: CASTMDPSSGANVLTF.